The clone carrying this T cell receptor (beta chain) came up many times. For sequencing, patients were chosen who had shown expansion of CD8+CD57+ cells by flow cytometry. The template used for profiling TCR beta VDJ and CDR3 was genomic DNA. TCRdb re-called the reads with MiXCR, one entry per CDR3 protein. Among 210,000 or so distinct CDR3 sequences, about half were seen once, and the ten largest hold about 20%. This sample is part of a study of CD8+CD57+ T cells in acquired aplastic anemia. This TCR was recovered from a human donor with aplastic anemia. Sample: sorted CD4+, CD8+, or CD8+CD57+ T cells (not recorded which) from PBMCs.

The CDR3 bases are TGCGCCAGCAGCCTTCCTCTGGGAGGGGGCGACTATGGCTACACCTTC. This sequence encodes CASSLPLGGGDYGYTF. The chain couples TRBV4-1 to TRBJ1-2; 7 bases are a match to TRBD1. The trim removed 4 bases at V and 3 bases at J, leaving 11 bases unmatched. The V gene's germline CDR1 is MGHRA and CDR2 YSYEKL. CDR3 size: 16 residues.